Below, 14 T cell receptor beta chains from the same sample are listed, as sequenced in a study of shared clonotypes between healthy human individuals. Assay used: immunoSEQ multiplex PCR; TCRdb lists only in-frame clones, some missing. The sample yields approximately 720,000 clones, less than 80% seen once. Sequencing used memory CD4+ T cells sorted from blood. Documented subset: CD45RA-negative fraction. The receptors were sampled from a woman in her 30s in good health.

J is TRBJ2-3 and V is TRBV18; TRBD2 might be the D (6 bases). V lost 3 bases and J lost 4, with 11 bases in between. This CDR3 comprises 14 residues. The germline V gene encodes CDR1 KGHSH and CDR2 LQKENI. The CDR3 region has the DNA TGTGCCAGCTCACCGCCTAGCGTTCCAGATACGCAGTATTTT. Translating gives CASSPPSVPDTQYF.

The rearrangement joins TRBV7-2 to TRBJ1-5; 10 bases agree with TRBD1. J was trimmed by 5 bases and V by 5 bases; bases with no gene match: 6. The CDR3 has 15 amino acids. Looked up from germline, CDR1 is SGHTA and CDR2 is FQGNSA. Here the CDR3 reads CASSITGTGDQPQHF. DNA of the CDR3: TGTGCCAGCAGCATAACCGGGACAGGGGATCAGCCCCAGCATTTT.

The chain carries TRBV15 and TRBJ1-5; 7 bases fit TRBD1. Germline V gene data show CDR1 as LNHNV and CDR2 as YYDKDF (reference sequence). The CDR3 has 18 residues. V gave up 5 bases and J gave up 0 bases; unmatched junction bases: 13. The CDR3 reads CATSPRGDSSYSNQPQHF. CDR3 DNA sequence: TGTGCCACCAGCCCCCGTGGGGACAGCTCTTATAGCAATCAGCCCCAGCATTTT.

This chain uses TRBV6-5 with TRBJ2-7, with TRBD2 matching 9 bases. The CDR3 runs 14 residues. Germline CDR1 MNHEY, CDR2 SVGAGI. Losses at the gene ends were 4 bases for V and 0 bases for J; bases not matched to a gene: 1. The CDR3 reads CASSLAGASYEQYF. Written as DNA, the CDR3 is TGTGCCAGCAGTTTAGCGGGAGCCTCCTACGAGCAGTACTTC.

The J gene is TRBJ1-1, the V gene TRBV18; no clear D. The CDR3 is 15 residues long. Germline values: CDR1 KGHSH, CDR2 LQKENI. V lost 4 bases and J 2 bases, leaving 14 bases between the germline ends. The CDR3 region has the DNA TGTGCCAGCTCACGCACGACGGTGGGAAACACTGAAGCTTTCTTT. Residues: CASSRTTVGNTEAFF.

Written as DNA, the CDR3 is TGTGCCAGCAGCTTTACGGCGAGCTCTGGGGCCAACGTCCTGACTTTC. Amino acids: CASSFTASSGANVLTF. The rearrangement uses TRBV5-6 and TRBJ2-6; D remains unclear. Trimming cost V 2 bases and J 0 bases, with 9 bases left between them. Germline V lookup: CDR1 SGHDT, CDR2 YYEEEE. This CDR3 has 16 amino acids.

The CDR3 reads CASSLGPMSNEQFF. The CDR3 nucleotides are TGCGCCAGCAGCTTAGGCCCGATGAGCAATGAGCAGTTCTTC. The chain uses TRBV5-1 and TRBJ2-1; no reliable D call. The CDR3 loop spans 14 amino acids. Germline values: CDR1 SGHRS, CDR2 YFSETQ. Trimming removed 2 bases from V and 6 bases from J, with 12 bases in between.

The chain carries TRBV30 and TRBJ1-1; no reliable D call. V was pared by 0 bases and J by 4 bases, with 15 bases between. Looked up from germline, CDR1 is GTSNPN and CDR2 is SVGIG (reference sequence). The length of the CDR3 is 15 residues. The CDR3 DNA reads TGTGCCTGGAGTGTACCCGGTAAAAGAGGCACTGAAGCTTTCTTT. Translation: CAWSVPGKRGTEAFF.

This clone showed up just a few times. This CDR3 reads CASSLSGVSRNQPQHF. For the CDR3, the DNA is TGTGCCAGCAGCTTGTCCGGGGTCAGCCGCAATCAGCCCCAGCATTTT. This rearrangement joins TRBV5-6 to TRBJ1-5; D gene uncertain. V was trimmed by 1 base and J by 2 bases, leaving 13 bases between them. CDR1 and CDR2 (germline): SGHDT, YYEEEE. This CDR3 spans 16 amino acids.

This clone was recorded a few times. The rearrangement links TRBV11-1 to TRBJ2-5; D not resolved. Trimming cost V 4 bases and J 5 bases, with 20 bases left between them. Germline V gene data show CDR1 as SGHAT and CDR2 as FQDESV (reference sequence). The CDR3 length is 16 residues. CDR3 nucleotide sequence: TGTGCCAGCAGCTCCTCGCCTACCGGGCCGTGGGAGACCCAGTACTTC. As protein: CASSSSPTGPWETQYF.

The chain employs TRBV28 and TRBJ2-2, with 7 bases fitting TRBD1. Germline CDR1 MDHEN, CDR2 SYDVKM. V shed 5 bases and J 6 bases; nucleotides not matched to a gene: 9. The CDR3 covers 15 residues. The chain's CDR3 is CASSPPPQGAGELFF. As DNA, the CDR3 is TGTGCCAGCAGTCCCCCACCTCAGGGGGCCGGGGAGCTGTTTTTT.

This chain uses TRBV28 with TRBJ1-2; D remains ambiguous. Germline loops: CDR1 MDHEN, CDR2 SYDVKM. The length of the CDR3 is 13 residues. The germline V and J ends were trimmed by 3 bases and 6 bases, with 11 bases remaining between them. CDR3 in amino acids: CASSFLQTNGYTF. Written as DNA, the CDR3 is TGTGCCAGCAGTTTCTTGCAGACTAATGGCTACACCTTC.

This clone was observed a few times. CDR3 nucleotide sequence: TGTGCCAGCAGCTTAGATACTAGCGGGAGCCTTCCCTACGAGCAGTACTTC. This translates into CASSLDTSGSLPYEQYF. The chain employs TRBV7-2 and TRBJ2-7; 11 bases line up with TRBD2. Per germline, CDR1 SGHTA and CDR2 FQGNSA. With 1 base clipped from V and 2 bases from J, the junction kept 7 bases outside the gene matches. The CDR3 covers 17 residues. Variable domain in full (rest from reference TRBV7-2 and TRBJ2-7): GAGVSQSPSNKVTEKGKDVELRCDPISGHTALYWYRQSLGQGLEFLIYFQGNSAPDKSGLPSDRFSAERTGGSVSTLTIQRTQQEDSAVYLCASSLDTSGSLPYEQYFGPGTRLTVT.

The rearrangement links TRBV4-1 to TRBJ1-1; D uncertain. Germline-derived CDR1 and CDR2 are MGHRA and YSYEKL. Trimming removed 6 bases from V and 5 bases from J, with 16 bases in between. The CDR3 length is 14 residues. The CDR3 DNA sequence: TGCGCCAGCAGTTGGCAGGCCGAAGGGACTGAAGCTTTCTTT. Its translation: CASSWQAEGTEAFF.